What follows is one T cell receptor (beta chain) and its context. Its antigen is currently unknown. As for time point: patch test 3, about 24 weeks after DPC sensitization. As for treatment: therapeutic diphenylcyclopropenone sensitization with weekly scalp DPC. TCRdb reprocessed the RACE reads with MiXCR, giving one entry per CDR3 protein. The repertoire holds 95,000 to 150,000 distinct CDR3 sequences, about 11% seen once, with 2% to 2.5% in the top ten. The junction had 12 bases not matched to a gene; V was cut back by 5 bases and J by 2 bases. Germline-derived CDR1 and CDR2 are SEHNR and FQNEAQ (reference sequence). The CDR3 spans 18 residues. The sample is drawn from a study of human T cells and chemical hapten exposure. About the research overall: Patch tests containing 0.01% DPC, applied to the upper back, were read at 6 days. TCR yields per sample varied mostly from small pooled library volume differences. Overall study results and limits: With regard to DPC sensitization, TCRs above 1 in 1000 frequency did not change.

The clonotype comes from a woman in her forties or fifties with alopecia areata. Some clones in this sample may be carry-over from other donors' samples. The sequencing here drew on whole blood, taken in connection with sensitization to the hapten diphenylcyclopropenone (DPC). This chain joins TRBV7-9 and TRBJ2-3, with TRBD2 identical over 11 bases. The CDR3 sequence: CASSILAGASIPTDTQYF. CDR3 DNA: TGTGCCAGCAGCATACTAGCGGGGGCCAGTATACCCACAGATACGCAGTATTTT.